A single sample gave rise to the 11 T cell receptor beta chains below, sequenced in a study of T cells after yellow fever vaccination. TCRdb used MiXCR to reprocess the 5' RACE reads, holding one entry per CDR3 protein. The repertoire holds 250,000 or so distinct CDR3 sequences, roughly 7.2% seen once, with about 0.9% in the top ten. Sequenced material: CD4+ T cells sorted from PBMCs, taken 15 days after the yellow fever booster vaccination. All receptors come from a young man who received the YFV17D yellow fever vaccine.

This clonotype was detected ten times or more. The chain joins TRBV10-3 to TRBJ2-3; D is possibly TRBD2 (6 bases). CDR1 ENHRY and CDR2 SYGVKD come from the germline V gene. V lost 10 bases and J 4 bases, leaving 12 bases between the germline ends. The CDR3 is made up of 12 amino acids. DNA for the CDR3: TGTGCCACAGCTCTAGCGTCAGATACGCAGTATTTT. Translating it yields CATALASDTQYF.

This clonotype was seen many times. This chain joins TRBV5-1 and TRBJ2-1, with a weak D call TRBD2 (6 bases). The length of the CDR3 is 13 residues. Germline CDR1 reads SGHRS; CDR2 reads YFSETQ. V dropped 4 bases and J dropped 8 bases, with 13 bases sitting between them. CDR3 sequence: CASSHGGRDEQFF. CDR3 DNA: TGCGCCAGCAGCCATGGAGGGCGCGATGAGCAGTTCTTC.

This clonotype was picked up a small number of times. CDR3 DNA: TGTGCCAGCAGCCCCAGGCGCGCAACGCTCACAGATACGCAGTATTTT. Translation gives CASSPRRATLTDTQYF. This chain joins TRBV7-2 and TRBJ2-3; D ambiguous. The CDR3 is 16 amino acids. Germline V gene lookup returns CDR1 SGHTA and CDR2 FQGNSA. V lost 5 bases and J lost 2, with 17 bases in between.

The table lists this clonotype with a few counts. The genes are TRBV20-1 and TRBJ2-3; D not certain. Trimming took 5 bases from V and 2 from J, leaving 14 bases between them. Germline V CDR1 and CDR2: DFQATT, SNEGSKA (reference sequence). The CDR3 extends over 14 amino acids. As DNA, the CDR3 is TGCAGTGCTCTCCCTCGGCTAAACACAGATACGCAGTATTTT. The encoded protein is CSALPRLNTDTQYF.

This clonotype was observed many times. V usage is TRBV7-2 and J usage is TRBJ2-2; D is possibly TRBD1 (6 bases). Per germline, CDR1 SGHTA and CDR2 FQGNSA. Trimming removed 8 bases at V and 2 bases at J, with 9 bases between. There are 13 residues in the CDR3. The CDR3 nucleotides are TGTGCCAGCCAGGGGATAAACACCGGGGAGCTGTTTTTT. Translating gives CASQGINTGELFF.

This clonotype has at least ten counts. The chain links TRBV18 to TRBJ2-3; D ambiguous. The CDR3 has 14 amino acids. Trimming stripped 3 bases from V and 1 base from J, with 8 bases between. Looked up from germline, CDR1 is KGHSH and CDR2 is LQKENI. This CDR3 reads CASSPTARTDTQYF. CDR3 nucleotide sequence: TGTGCCAGCTCACCGACGGCCCGCACAGATACGCAGTATTTT.

A few counts support this clonotype. The gene calls are TRBV12-3 or TRBV12-4 and TRBJ2-7; perhaps TRBD2 as D (7 bases). V was shortened by 6 bases and J by 0 bases, with 15 bases between the two germline ends. The CDR3 runs 15 residues. CDR3: CASSHPRGGSYEQYF. In nucleotides, the CDR3 is TGTGCCAGCAGCCACCCAAGGGGGGGCTCCTACGAGCAGTACTTC.

This clonotype was observed a few times. V gene TRBV18 combines with J gene TRBJ2-3; D not resolved. The CDR3 totals 14 residues. The V gene lost 3 bases and the J gene lost 1 base, with 8 bases spanning the gap. Germline CDR1 and CDR2: KGHSH and LQKENI. The DNA of the CDR3 is TGTGCCAGCTCACCGGCCGTCCGCACAGATACGCAGTATTTT. It yields the protein CASSPAVRTDTQYF.

For this clonotype: This may be a read error, as it is one base from a much larger clone. The genes are TRBV20-1 and TRBJ2-3, with D uncertain. Trimming pared 0 bases from V and 0 bases from J, leaving 10 bases between. Germline V gene sequence: CDR1 DFQATT, CDR2 SNEGSKA (reference sequence). The CDR3 loop spans 15 amino acids. CDR3 region: CSAREVETSTDTQYF. The CDR3 nucleotides read TGCAGTGCTAGAGAGGTGGAAACTAGCACAGATACGCAGTATTTT.

This clonotype was recorded many times. The V and J genes are TRBV7-9 and TRBJ1-1; D ambiguous. Germline values: CDR1 SEHNR, CDR2 FQNEAQ (reference sequence). V dropped 4 bases and J dropped 3 bases, with 15 bases sitting between them. This CDR3 region has 15 residues. The CDR3 protein is CASSSPEEIYTEAFF. As DNA, the CDR3 is TGTGCCAGCAGCTCACCGGAGGAGATATACACTGAAGCTTTCTTT. The full variable domain, in which reference TRBV7-9 and TRBJ1-1 provide the parts outside the CDR3, is DTGVSQNPRHKITKRGQNVTFRCDPISEHNRLYWYRQTLGQGPEFLTYFQNEAQLEKSRLLSDRFSAERPKGSFSTLEIQRTEQGDSAMYLCASSSPEEIYTEAFFGQGTRLTVV.

The chain links TRBV5-6 to TRBJ2-5, with 8 bases aligning to TRBD2. CDR1 is SGHDT, CDR2 YYEEEE, per germline. The ends lost 6 bases at V and 2 bases at J; junction bases unmatched: 6. The CDR3 runs to 14 residues. CDR3 amino acids: CASKLTSVQETQYF. CDR3 nucleotide sequence: TGTGCCAGCAAGTTGACTAGCGTTCAAGAGACCCAGTACTTC.